This TCR beta chain was captured in a study of shared clonotypes between healthy human individuals. Generated by immunoSEQ multiplex PCR, the TCRdb table keeps only in-frame clones and is missing some. The sample lists about 1.1 million clones, approximately 80% seen once, with 0.6% to 0.7% in the top ten. Trimming took off 2 bases at V and 12 bases at J, with 14 bases between the two ends. This CDR3 comprises 13 residues. Germline-derived CDR1 and CDR2 are SGHAT and FQNNGV. This receptor was taken from a man aged 18 to 29 in good health. Some clones in this sample may be carry-over from other donors' samples. Sequencing was performed on memory CD4+ T cells from PBMCs. Subset defined: CD45RA-negative fraction. V gene TRBV11-2 combines with J gene TRBJ2-1; no definite D call. This chain's CDR3 is CASSLFLQDGQFF. The CDR3, as DNA: TGTGCCAGCAGCTTATTTTTGCAAGACGGGCAGTTCTTC.